This record covers a single T cell receptor (beta chain). What it binds is unknown. This sample was taken from a study of OX40 agonist ivuxolimab in advanced cancers. Looking at the study overall: A history of anti-PD-1, anti-PD-L1 or anti-CTLA-4 therapy was acceptable, and about 40% had some.

Whole-study results and caveats: Clonal expansion was seen in CD4+ and CD8+ blood T cells by week 6 at 0.1 to 3.0 mg/kg.

Using immunoSEQ multiplex PCR, the repertoire was profiled, and TCRdb retains in-frame clones only, with some absent. Of approximately 58,000 clones detected, 80% to 90% appear once; the ten largest clones hold approximately 3.4%. V lost 1 base to trimming and J lost 0 bases, with 14 bases between them. The V gene's germline CDR1 is MGHRA and CDR2 YSYEKL. The CDR3 consists of 17 residues. The chain has TRBV4-1 and TRBJ2-3, with TRBD2 as a possible D gene (6 bases). The sample in question was CD4+ or CD8+ T cells sorted from blood, obtained in a trial of the OX40 agonist ivuxolimab. The source is an adult with an advanced solid tumor such as melanoma, head and neck, liver or kidney cancer. CDR3 region: CASSQVLAGISTDTQYF. The CDR3 coding sequence is TGCGCCAGCAGCCAAGTATTGGCGGGAATTAGCACAGATACGCAGTATTTT.